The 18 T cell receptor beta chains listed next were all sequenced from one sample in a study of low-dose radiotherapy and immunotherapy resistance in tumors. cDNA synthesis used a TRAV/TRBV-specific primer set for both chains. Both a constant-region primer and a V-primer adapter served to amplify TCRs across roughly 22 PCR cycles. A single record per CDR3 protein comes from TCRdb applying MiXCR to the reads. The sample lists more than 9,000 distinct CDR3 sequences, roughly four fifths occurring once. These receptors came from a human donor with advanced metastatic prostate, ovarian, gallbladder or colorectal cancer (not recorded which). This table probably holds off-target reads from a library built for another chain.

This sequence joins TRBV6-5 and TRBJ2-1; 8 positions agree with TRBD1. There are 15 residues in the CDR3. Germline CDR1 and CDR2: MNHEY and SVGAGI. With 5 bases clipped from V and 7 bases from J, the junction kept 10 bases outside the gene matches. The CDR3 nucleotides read TGTGCCAGCAGTGCCGCAGACAGGGGCGTGAATGAGCAGTTCTTC. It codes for CASSAADRGVNEQFF.

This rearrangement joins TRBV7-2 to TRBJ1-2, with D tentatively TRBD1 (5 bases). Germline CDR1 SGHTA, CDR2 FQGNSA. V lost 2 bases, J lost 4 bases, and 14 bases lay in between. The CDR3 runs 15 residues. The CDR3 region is CASSLYRGAGYGYTF. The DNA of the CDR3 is TGTGCCAGCAGCTTATATAGGGGCGCGGGCTATGGCTACACCTTC. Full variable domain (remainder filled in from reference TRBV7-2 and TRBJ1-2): GAGVSQSPSNKVTEKGKDVELRCDPISGHTALYWYRQSLGQGLEFLIYFQGNSAPDKSGLPSDRFSAERTGGSVSTLTIQRTQQEDSAVYLCASSLYRGAGYGYTFGSGTRLTVV.

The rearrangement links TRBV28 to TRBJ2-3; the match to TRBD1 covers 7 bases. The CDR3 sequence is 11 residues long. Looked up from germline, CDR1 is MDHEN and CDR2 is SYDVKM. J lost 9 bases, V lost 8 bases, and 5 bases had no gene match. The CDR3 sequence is CASRDRNTQYF. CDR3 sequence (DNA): TGTGCCAGCCGGGACAGAAACACGCAGTATTTT.

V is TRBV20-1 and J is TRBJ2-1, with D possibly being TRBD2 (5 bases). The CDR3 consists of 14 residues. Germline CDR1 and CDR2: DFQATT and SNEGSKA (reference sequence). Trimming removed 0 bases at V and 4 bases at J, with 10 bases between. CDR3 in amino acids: CSARDSAMYNEQFF. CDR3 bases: TGCAGTGCTAGAGATAGCGCGATGTACAATGAGCAGTTCTTC.

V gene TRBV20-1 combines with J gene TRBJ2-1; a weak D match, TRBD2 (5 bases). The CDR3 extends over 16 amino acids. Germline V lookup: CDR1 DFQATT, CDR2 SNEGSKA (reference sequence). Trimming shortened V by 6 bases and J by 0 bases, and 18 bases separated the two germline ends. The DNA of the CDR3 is TGCAGTGCAACTTGGGATGACTATAGCTCCTACAATGAGCAGTTCTTC. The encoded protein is CSATWDDYSSYNEQFF.

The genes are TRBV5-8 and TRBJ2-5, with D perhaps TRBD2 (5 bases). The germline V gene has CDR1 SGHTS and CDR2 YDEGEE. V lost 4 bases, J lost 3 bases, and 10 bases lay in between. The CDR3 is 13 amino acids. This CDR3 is CASSLREEETQYF. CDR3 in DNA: TGTGCCAGCAGCCTTCGGGAAGAAGAGACCCAGTACTTC.

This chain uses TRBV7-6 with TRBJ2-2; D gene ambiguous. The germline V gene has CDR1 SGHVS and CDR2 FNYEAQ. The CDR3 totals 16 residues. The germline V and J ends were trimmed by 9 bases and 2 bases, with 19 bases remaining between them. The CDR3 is CASTADQGGNTGELFF. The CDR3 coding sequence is TGTGCCAGTACCGCGGATCAAGGCGGAAACACCGGGGAGCTGTTTTTT.

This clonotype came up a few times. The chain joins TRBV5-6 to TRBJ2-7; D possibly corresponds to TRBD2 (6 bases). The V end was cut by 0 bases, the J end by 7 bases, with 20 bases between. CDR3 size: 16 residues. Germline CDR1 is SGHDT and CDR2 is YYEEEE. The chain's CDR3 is CASSLVRGASRGEQYF. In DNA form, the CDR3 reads TGTGCCAGCAGCTTGGTCCGAGGGGCGTCTCGGGGGGAGCAGTACTTC.

The CDR3 reads CASSPWAVYGYTF. The DNA for the CDR3 is TGTGCCAGCAGCCCTTGGGCGGTCTATGGCTACACCTTC. The chain links TRBV5-6 to TRBJ1-2, with unresolved D. This CDR3 spans 13 amino acids. Per the germline V gene, CDR1 is SGHDT and CDR2 is YYEEEE. Trimming left V 4 bases short and J 4 bases short, with 11 bases between.

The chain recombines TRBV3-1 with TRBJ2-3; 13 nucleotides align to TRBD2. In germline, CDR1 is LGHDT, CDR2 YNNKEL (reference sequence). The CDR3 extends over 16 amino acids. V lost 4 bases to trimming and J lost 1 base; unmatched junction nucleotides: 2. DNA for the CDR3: TGTGCCAGCAGCCCCGGGACTAGCGGGGGCACAGATACGCAGTATTTT. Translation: CASSPGTSGGTDTQYF.

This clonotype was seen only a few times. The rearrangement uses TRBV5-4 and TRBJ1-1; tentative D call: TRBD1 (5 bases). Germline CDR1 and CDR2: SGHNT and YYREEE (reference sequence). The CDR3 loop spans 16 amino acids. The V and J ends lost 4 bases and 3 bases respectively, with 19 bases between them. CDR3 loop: CASSRDPPEGYTEAFF. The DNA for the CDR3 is TGTGCCAGCAGCCGGGACCCCCCCGAGGGGTACACTGAAGCTTTCTTT.

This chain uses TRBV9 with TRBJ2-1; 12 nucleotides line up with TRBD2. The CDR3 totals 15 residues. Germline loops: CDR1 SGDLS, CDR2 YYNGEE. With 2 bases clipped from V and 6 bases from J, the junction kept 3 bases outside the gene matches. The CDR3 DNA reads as TGTGCCAGCAGCGTGACTAGCGGGAGTGCCAATGAGCAGTTCTTC. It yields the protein CASSVTSGSANEQFF.

CDR3 in amino acids: CSASSGLSNQPQHF. The CDR3 DNA is TGCAGTGCTAGTTCTGGTCTTAGCAATCAGCCCCAGCATTTT. The chain combines TRBV20-1 with TRBJ1-5; D gene unclear. V was pared by 3 bases and J by 0 bases, with 9 bases between. CDR1 and CDR2 (germline): DFQATT, SNEGSKA (reference sequence). The CDR3 consists of 14 residues.

Written as DNA, the CDR3 is TGCAGCGTCCGGGCGGGGCCCGGAAGGGGCGAGCAGTACTTC. As protein: CSVRAGPGRGEQYF. The chain combines TRBV29-1 with TRBJ2-7, with D perhaps matching TRBD2 (6 bases). V was cut by 6 bases and J by 6 bases, with 21 bases left in between. This CDR3 region has 14 residues. CDR1 and CDR2 (germline): SQVTM, ANQGSEA.

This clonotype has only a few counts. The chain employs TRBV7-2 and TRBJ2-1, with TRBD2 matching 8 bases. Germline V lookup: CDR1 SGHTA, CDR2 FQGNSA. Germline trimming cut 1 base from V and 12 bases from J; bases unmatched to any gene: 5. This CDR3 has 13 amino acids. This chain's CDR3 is CASSLGWTSRQFF. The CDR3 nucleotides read TGTGCCAGCAGCTTAGGTTGGACTAGCAGGCAGTTCTTC.

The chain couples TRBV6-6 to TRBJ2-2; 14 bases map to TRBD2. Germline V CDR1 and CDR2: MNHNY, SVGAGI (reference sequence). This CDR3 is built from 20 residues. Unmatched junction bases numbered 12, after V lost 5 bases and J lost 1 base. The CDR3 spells CASSPAPGLAGVGNTGELFF. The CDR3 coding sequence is TGTGCCAGCAGTCCTGCACCGGGACTAGCGGGAGTAGGGAACACCGGGGAGCTGTTTTTT.

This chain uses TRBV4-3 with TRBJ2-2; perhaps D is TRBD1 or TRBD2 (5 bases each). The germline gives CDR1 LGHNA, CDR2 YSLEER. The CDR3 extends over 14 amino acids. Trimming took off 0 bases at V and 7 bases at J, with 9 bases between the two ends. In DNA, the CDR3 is TGCGCCAGCAGCCAAGAGTGGGGGAACGGGGAGCTGTTTTTT. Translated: CASSQEWGNGELFF.

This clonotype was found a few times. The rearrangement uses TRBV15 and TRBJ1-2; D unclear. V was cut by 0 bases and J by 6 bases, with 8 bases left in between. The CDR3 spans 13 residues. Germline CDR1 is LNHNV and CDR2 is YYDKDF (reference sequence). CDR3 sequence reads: CATSRDGAHGYTF. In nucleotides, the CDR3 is TGTGCCACCAGCAGAGACGGAGCACATGGCTACACCTTC.